These T cell receptor beta chains were read from a single sample in a study of cytomegalovirus exposure and HLA in healthy donors. The assay was immunoSEQ multiplex PCR, and TCRdb's table has in-frame clones only and misses some. The data contain about 170,000 clones, about four fifths of them singletons. Specimen: PBMCs. Every receptor here comes from a girl between 10 and 17 years old in good health and CMV-seropositive. Each CDR3 is given with its conserved first and last residue. Fields, in order: CDR3 length, J gene, D gene, V gene, clone size, CDR3 protein, CDR3 DNA. The D gene is left open where the match is weak. A row's size may be missing; if present it is once, few, many or a size class.

15 TRBJ1-5 . TRBV30 . CAWSFNSYSNQPQHF TGTGCCTGGAGTTTTAACAGTTATAGCAATCAGCCCCAGCATTTT
14 TRBJ1-5 . TRBV27 . CASSITGGGGAQHF TGTGCCAGCAGCATAACGGGGGGCGGAGGGGCCCAGCATTTT
13 TRBJ1-1 . TRBV4-1 . CASSHIRETEAFF TGCGCCAGCAGCCATATACGGGAAACTGAAGCTTTCTTT
14 TRBJ2-7 . TRBV9 . CASSVGGRNYEQYF TGTGCCAGCAGCGTAGGGGGCAGGAACTACGAGCAGTACTTC
15 TRBJ1-1 TRBD1 TRBV5-4 once CASSSGLVSGGSAFF TGTGCCAGCAGCTCTGGGTTGGTATCAGGGGGCTCAGCTTTCTTT
15 TRBJ2-1 TRBD2 TRBV6-1 . CASSRTSGDYNEQFF TGTGCCAGCAGTCGGACTAGCGGGGACTACAATGAGCAGTTCTTC
14 TRBJ2-7 . TRBV27 . CASSFMGSSYEQYF TGTGCCAGCAGTTTCATGGGGAGCTCCTACGAGCAGTACTTC
14 TRBJ2-7 TRBD1 TRBV2 . CASIRTGGSYEQYF TGTGCCAGCATTAGGACAGGGGGTAGCTACGAGCAGTACTTC
13 TRBJ1-2 TRBD1 TRBV6-1 few CATGDRGFMGYTF TGTGCCACCGGGGACAGGGGGTTCATGGGCTACACCTTC
12 TRBJ1-2 . TRBV2 . CASSEYGGDCTF TGTGCCAGCAGTGAATATGGGGGGGACTGCACCTTC
13 TRBJ2-3 . TRBV5-6 few CASSLAPAIWQYF TGTGCCAGCAGCTTGGCCCCCGCTATTTGGCAGTATTTT
12 TRBJ2-7 TRBD1 TRBV10-3 . CAISGQGDEQYF TGTGCCATCAGTGGACAGGGGGACGAGCAGTACTTC
13 TRBJ1-2 TRBD1 TRBV7-3 . CASSFGQGDGYTF TGTGCCAGCAGCTTTGGACAGGGTGACGGCTACACCTTC
13 TRBJ2-7 TRBD1 TRBV7-8 few CASSRDRGDEQYF TGTGCCAGCAGCCGGGACAGGGGGGACGAGCAGTACTTC
15 TRBJ2-5 TRBD2 TRBV27 . CASRTSGGWRETQYF TGTGCCAGCCGGACTAGCGGGGGGTGGAGAGAGACCCAGTACTTC
16 TRBJ1-2 . TRBV9 . CASSVSGYPELYGYTF TGTGCCAGCAGCGTCTCGGGGTACCCGGAACTCTATGGCTACACCTTC
15 TRBJ2-1 TRBD2 TRBV10-1 . CASSPSGGAFREQFF TGCGCCAGCAGTCCTAGCGGGGGGGCCTTCCGGGAGCAGTTCTTC
14 TRBJ1-1 TRBD1 TRBV2 . CASSADRGRGEAFF TGTGCCAGCAGCGCCGACAGGGGGCGAGGTGAAGCTTTCTTT
16 TRBJ2-1 TRBD1 TRBV15 . CATSIGQGIGHNEQFF TGTGCCACCAGCATCGGACAGGGCATTGGTCATAATGAGCAGTTCTTC
16 TRBJ1-2 . TRBV7-9 . CASSLAQAGADYGYTF TGTGCCAGCAGCTTAGCGCAGGCGGGGGCGGACTATGGCTACACCTTC
14 TRBJ1-4 . TRBV7-9 many CASSLPGWGEKLFF TGTGCCAGCAGCTTGCCGGGGTGGGGTGAAAAACTGTTTTTT
15 TRBJ2-2 TRBD1 TRBV29-1 . CSGQSSKGAIGELFF TGCAGCGGACAAAGCTCGAAGGGGGCCATCGGGGAGCTGTTTTTT
13 TRBJ2-7 . TRBV5-6 . CASSFRSSYEQYF TGTGCCAGCAGCTTTAGAAGCTCCTACGAGCAGTACTTC
15 TRBJ1-5 . TRBV19 . CASSIGRGWDQPQHF TGTGCCAGTAGTATAGGGAGGGGATGGGATCAGCCCCAGCATTTT
15 TRBJ1-4 . TRBV5-4 . CASSLGQGTNEKLFF TGTGCCAGCAGCCTTGGGCAGGGAACTAATGAAAAACTGTTTTTT
16 TRBJ2-7 TRBD1 TRBV27 . CASSPTGGLSPYEQYF TGTGCCAGCAGCCCCACAGGGGGTCTGTCGCCCTACGAGCAGTACTTC
16 TRBJ2-6 TRBD1 TRBV5-1 . CASSLGQGPGANVLTF TGCGCCAGCAGCTTGGGACAGGGACCTGGGGCCAACGTCCTGACTTTC
12 TRBJ1-5 . TRBV7-9 . CASGESNQPQHF TGTGCGAGCGGGGAGTCCAATCAGCCCCAGCATTTT
14 TRBJ1-5 . TRBV5-1 few CASSLAGSGQPQHF TGCGCCAGCAGCTTGGCCGGGAGTGGTCAGCCCCAGCATTTT
13 TRBJ1-3 TRBD1 TRBV6-6 . CAMSDRGGNTIYF TGTGCCATGTCGGACAGGGGTGGAAACACCATATATTTT
13 TRBJ2-5 TRBD2 TRBV4-1 . CASSRAGGETQYF TGCGCCAGCAGCCGAGCGGGGGGGGAGACCCAGTACTTC
13 TRBJ1-2 TRBD1 TRBV30 . CASTPGQRYGYTF TGTGCCTCGACCCCGGGACAGAGGTATGGCTACACCTTC
13 TRBJ2-7 . TRBV19 . CASGRGPPYEQYF TGTGCCAGCGGCAGGGGTCCCCCCTACGAGCAGTACTTC
15 TRBJ2-6 . TRBV7-3 . CASSLVLAGANVLTF TGTGCCAGCAGCTTAGTCCTAGCCGGGGCCAACGTCCTGACTTTC
13 TRBJ1-4 . TRBV5-1 . CASRGRPDEKLFF TGCGCCAGCAGAGGGAGACCGGATGAAAAACTGTTTTTT
14 TRBJ2-7 . TRBV11-2 . CASSLGQASYEQYF TGTGCCAGCAGCTTAGGGCAGGCCTCCTACGAGCAGTACTTC
17 TRBJ2-1 TRBD2 TRBV4-1 . CASSRVLRRGGNNEQFF TGCGCCAGCAGCCGGGTTTTGAGGCGGGGGGGAAACAATGAGCAGTTCTTC
12 TRBJ1-5 . TRBV10-2 . CASATGPVPQHF TGCGCCAGCGCTACAGGGCCGGTGCCCCAGCATTTT
15 TRBJ2-1 TRBD1 TRBV5-5 . CASSLGDRGRDEQFF TGTGCCAGCAGCTTGGGGGACAGGGGTCGCGATGAGCAGTTCTTC
14 TRBJ1-2 TRBD1 TRBV19 . CASTRKQGADGYTF TGTGCCAGTACTCGAAAACAGGGGGCGGATGGCTACACCTTC
15 TRBJ1-1 . TRBV6-5 . CASSRSLELNTEAFF TGTGCCAGCAGCAGGTCCTTAGAATTGAACACTGAAGCTTTCTTT
14 TRBJ2-3 . TRBV9 . CASSVGPRDDTQYF TGTGCCAGCAGCGTAGGTCCCAGGGATGATACGCAGTATTTT
14 TRBJ1-1 . TRBV5-1 . CASSLVRECTEAFF TGCGCCAGCAGCTTGGTACGGGAGTGCACTGAAGCTTTCTTT
22 TRBJ2-4 . TRBV7-3 . CASSPIQLLGTLSIVAKNIQYF TGTGCCAGCAGCCCTATCCAGCTCCTCGGGACACTTTCTATTGTAGCCAAAAACATTCAGTACTTC
17 TRBJ2-1 . TRBV14 . CASSQAYYRDFYNEQFF TGTGCCAGCAGCCAAGCCTATTATAGGGACTTCTACAATGAGCAGTTCTTC
13 TRBJ1-2 . TRBV2 . CASSESALYGYTF TGTGCCAGCAGTGAAAGCGCGCTCTATGGCTACACCTTC
16 TRBJ1-2 TRBD1 TRBV19 . CASSIFVQGVDYGYTF TGTGCCAGTAGTATTTTCGTACAGGGGGTCGACTATGGCTACACCTTC
14 TRBJ1-3 . TRBV11-2 . CASSSSGAGNTIYF TGTGCCAGCAGCTCAAGTGGAGCTGGAAACACCATATATTTT
15 TRBJ1-1 TRBD1 TRBV4-1 . CASSQVRTGRGEAFF TGCGCCAGCAGCCAAGTGCGGACAGGGAGGGGGGAAGCTTTCTTT
14 TRBJ1-2 . TRBV6-1 . CASSEAPRRGGYTF TGTGCCAGCAGTGAAGCGCCAAGGCGAGGTGGCTACACCTTC
16 TRBJ2-1 . TRBV12-2 . CASPSPERGFYNEQFF TGTGCAAGTCCCTCACCTGAAAGGGGGTTTTACAATGAGCAGTTCTTC
16 TRBJ2-1 TRBD2 TRBV19 few CASSLLAGGWANEQFF TGTGCCAGTAGTCTATTAGCGGGGGGCTGGGCCAATGAGCAGTTCTTC